What follows are 4 T cell receptor beta chains derived from one specimen sequenced in a study of cytomegalovirus exposure and HLA in healthy donors. Amplification used 60 Vbeta primers and 13 Jbeta primers. Produced via immunoSEQ multiplex PCR; TCRdb's table is partial and in-frame only. The sample gives 200,000 to 300,000 clones, 80% to 90% of which show up once; roughly 2% is in the top ten. Sample: PBMCs. These receptors were collected from a woman in her thirties or forties in good health and CMV-seropositive.

The chain joins TRBV6-6 to TRBJ2-3; possible D gene TRBD1, 6 bases. Trimming removed 0 bases at V and 5 bases at J, with 15 bases between. The CDR3 sequence is 16 residues long. CDR1 and CDR2 (germline): MNHNY, SVGAGI (reference sequence). The CDR3 region is CASSYSRGLGGDTQYF. The CDR3 region has the DNA TGTGCCAGCAGTTACTCGAGGGGCCTAGGGGGAGATACGCAGTATTTT.

The genes are TRBV7-2 and TRBJ2-1; 14 bases match TRBD2. After removal of 1 base from V and 8 bases from J, the junction contained 10 bases not matched to a gene. The CDR3 is 18 amino acids. The V gene's germline CDR1 is SGHTA and CDR2 FQGNSA. The CDR3 region has the DNA TGTGCCAGCAGCTTAGGACCAAGGACTAGCGGGAGGTTCGATGAGCAGTTCTTC. Translated: CASSLGPRTSGRFDEQFF.

The rearrangement uses TRBV27 and TRBJ1-5; no firm D call. CDR3 length equals 14 residues. V was cut by 5 bases and J by 0 bases, with 8 bases left in between. CDR1 MNHEY and CDR2 SMNVEV come from the germline V gene (reference sequence). CDR3 sequence (DNA): TGTGCCAGCAGTATGCGCTATAGCAATCAGCCCCAGCATTTT. Its translation: CASSMRYSNQPQHF.

With regard to this clone: Other DNA sequences in this specimen translate into the identical CDR3. The rearrangement uses TRBV5-1 and TRBJ2-7, with a tentative D call TRBD2 (5 bases). CDR3 length equals 14 residues. Trimming removed 0 bases at V and 6 bases at J, with 13 bases between. Germline V gene data show CDR1 as SGHRS and CDR2 as YFSETQ. CDR3 in DNA: TGCGCCAGCAGCTTGGGCACGGGAACGGGCGAGCAGTACTTC. Amino acid sequence: CASSLGTGTGEQYF.